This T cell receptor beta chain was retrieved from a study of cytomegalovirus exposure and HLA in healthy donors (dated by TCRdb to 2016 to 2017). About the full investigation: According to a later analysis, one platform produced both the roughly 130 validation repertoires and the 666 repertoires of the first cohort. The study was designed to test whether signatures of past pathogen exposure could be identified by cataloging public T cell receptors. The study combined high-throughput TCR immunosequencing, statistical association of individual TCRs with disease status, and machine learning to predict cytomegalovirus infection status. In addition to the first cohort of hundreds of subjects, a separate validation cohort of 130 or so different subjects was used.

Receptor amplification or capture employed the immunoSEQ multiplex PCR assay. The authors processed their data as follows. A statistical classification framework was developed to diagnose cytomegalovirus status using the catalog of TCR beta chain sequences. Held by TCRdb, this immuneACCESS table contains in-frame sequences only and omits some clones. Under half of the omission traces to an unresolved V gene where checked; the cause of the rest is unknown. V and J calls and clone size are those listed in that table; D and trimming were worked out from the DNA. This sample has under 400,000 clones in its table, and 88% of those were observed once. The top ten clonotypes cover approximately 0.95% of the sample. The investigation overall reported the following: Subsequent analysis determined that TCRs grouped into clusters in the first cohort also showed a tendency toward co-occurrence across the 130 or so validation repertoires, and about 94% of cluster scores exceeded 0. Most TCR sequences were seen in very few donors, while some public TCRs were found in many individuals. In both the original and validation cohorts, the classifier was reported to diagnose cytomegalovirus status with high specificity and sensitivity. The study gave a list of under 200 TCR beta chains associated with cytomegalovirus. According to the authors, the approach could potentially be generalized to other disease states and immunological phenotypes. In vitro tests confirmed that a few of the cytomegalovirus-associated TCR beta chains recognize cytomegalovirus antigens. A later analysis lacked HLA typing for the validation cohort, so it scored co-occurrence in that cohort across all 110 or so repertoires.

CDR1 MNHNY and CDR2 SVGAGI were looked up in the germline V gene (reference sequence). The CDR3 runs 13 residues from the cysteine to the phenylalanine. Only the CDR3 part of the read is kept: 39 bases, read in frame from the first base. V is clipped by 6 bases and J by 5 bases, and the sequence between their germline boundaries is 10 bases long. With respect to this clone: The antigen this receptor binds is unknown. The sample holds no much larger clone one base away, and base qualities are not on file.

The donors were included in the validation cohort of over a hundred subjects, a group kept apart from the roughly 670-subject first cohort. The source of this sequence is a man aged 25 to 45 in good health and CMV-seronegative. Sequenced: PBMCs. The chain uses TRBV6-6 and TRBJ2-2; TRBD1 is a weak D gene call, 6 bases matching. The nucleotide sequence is TGTGCCAGCAGACAGGGTAGGACCGGGGAGCTGTTTTTT. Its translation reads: CASRQGRTGELFF.